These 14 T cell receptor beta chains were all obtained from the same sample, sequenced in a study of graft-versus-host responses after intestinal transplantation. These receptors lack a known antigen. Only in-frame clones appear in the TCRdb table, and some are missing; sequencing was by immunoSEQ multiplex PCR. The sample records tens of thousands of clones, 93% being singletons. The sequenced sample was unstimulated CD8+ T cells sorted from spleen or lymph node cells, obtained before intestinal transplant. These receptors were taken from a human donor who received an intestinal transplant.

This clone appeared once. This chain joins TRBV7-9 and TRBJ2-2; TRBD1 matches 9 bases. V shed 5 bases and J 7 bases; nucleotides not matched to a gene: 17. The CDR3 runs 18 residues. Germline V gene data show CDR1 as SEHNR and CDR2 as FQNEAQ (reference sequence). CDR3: CASSNVRGTGGVNGELFF. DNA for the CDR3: TGTGCCAGCAGCAACGTGCGGGGAACAGGGGGCGTCAACGGGGAGCTGTTTTTT.

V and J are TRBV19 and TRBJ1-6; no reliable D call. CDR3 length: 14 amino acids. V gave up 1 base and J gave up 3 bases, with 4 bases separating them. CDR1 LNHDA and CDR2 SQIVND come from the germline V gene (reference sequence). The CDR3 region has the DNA TGTGCCAGTAGTATAGCAGGCTATAATTCACCCCTCCACTTT. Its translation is CASSIAGYNSPLHF.

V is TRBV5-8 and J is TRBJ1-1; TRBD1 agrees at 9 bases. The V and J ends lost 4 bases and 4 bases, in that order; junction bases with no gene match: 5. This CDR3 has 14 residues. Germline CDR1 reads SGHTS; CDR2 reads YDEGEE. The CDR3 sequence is CASSIGQGRTEAFF. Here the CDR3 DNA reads TGTGCCAGCAGCATCGGACAGGGGCGCACTGAAGCTTTCTTT.

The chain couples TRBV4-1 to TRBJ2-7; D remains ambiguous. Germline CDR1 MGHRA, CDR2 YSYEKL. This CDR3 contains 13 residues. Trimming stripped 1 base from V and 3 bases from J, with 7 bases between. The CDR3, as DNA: TGCGCCAGCAGCCAAGCCCAGTTCTACGAGCAGTACTTC. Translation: CASSQAQFYEQYF.

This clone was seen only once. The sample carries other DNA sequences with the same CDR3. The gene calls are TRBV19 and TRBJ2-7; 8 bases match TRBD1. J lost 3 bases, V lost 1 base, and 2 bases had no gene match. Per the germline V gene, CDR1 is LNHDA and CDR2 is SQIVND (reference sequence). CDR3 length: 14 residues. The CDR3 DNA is TGTGCCAGTAGTATAGGGACAGGGAGCTACGAGCAGTACTTC. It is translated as CASSIGTGSYEQYF.

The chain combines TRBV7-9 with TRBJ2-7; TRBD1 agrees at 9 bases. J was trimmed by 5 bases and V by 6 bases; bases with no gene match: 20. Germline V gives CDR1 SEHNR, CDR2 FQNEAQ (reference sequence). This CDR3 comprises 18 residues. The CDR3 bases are TGTGCCAGCAGACCCTTATTAAAGTCCGGGACAGGGTCCCACGAGCAGTACTTC. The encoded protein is CASRPLLKSGTGSHEQYF.

Here the CDR3 reads CASSVDSSGDHTGELFF. The CDR3, as DNA: TGTGCCAGCAGCGTAGACAGTAGCGGGGACCACACCGGGGAGCTGTTTTTT. The chain uses TRBV9 and TRBJ2-2; TRBD2 matches at 8 bases. J gave up 3 bases and V 0 bases, and 7 bases lay outside the gene matches. This CDR3 spans 17 amino acids. CDR1 and CDR2 (germline): SGDLS, YYNGEE. Complete variable domain (other parts from reference TRBV9 and TRBJ2-2): DSGVTQTPKHLITATGQRVTLRCSPRSGDLSVYWYQQSLDQGLQFLIQYYNGEERAKGNILERFSAQQFPDLHSELNLSSLELGDSALYFCASSVDSSGDHTGELFFGEGSRLTVL.

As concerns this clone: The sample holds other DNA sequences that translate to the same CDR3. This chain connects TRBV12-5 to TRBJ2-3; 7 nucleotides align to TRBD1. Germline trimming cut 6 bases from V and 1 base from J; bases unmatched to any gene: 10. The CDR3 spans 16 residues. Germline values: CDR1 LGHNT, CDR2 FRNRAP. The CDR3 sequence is CASGDDRAGRTDTQYF. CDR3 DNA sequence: TGTGCTAGTGGGGACGACAGGGCGGGCCGCACAGATACGCAGTATTTT.

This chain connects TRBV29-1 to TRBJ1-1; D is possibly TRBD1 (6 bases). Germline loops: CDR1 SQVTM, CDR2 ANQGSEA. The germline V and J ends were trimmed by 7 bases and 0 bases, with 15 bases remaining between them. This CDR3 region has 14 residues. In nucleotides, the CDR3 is TGCAGCGCTCAGGGGAGGGGAATGAACACTGAAGCTTTCTTT. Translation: CSAQGRGMNTEAFF.

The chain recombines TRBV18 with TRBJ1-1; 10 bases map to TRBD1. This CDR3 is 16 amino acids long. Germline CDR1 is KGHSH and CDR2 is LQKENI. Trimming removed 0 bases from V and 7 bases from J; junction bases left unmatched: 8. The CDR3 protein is CASSPPPGTGEGEAFF. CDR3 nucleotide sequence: TGTGCCAGCTCACCACCCCCCGGGACAGGGGAGGGTGAAGCTTTCTTT.

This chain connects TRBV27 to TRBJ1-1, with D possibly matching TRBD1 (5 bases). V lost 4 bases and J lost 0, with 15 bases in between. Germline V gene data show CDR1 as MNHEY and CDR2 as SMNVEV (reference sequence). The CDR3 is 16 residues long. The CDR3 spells CASSWGGDSVNTEAFF. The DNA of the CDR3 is TGTGCCAGCAGTTGGGGGGGAGACAGTGTGAACACTGAAGCTTTCTTT.

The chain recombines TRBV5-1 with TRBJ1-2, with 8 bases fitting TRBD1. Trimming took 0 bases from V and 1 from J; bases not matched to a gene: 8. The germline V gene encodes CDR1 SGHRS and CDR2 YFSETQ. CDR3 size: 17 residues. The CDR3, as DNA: TGCGCCAGCAGCTTGGAAGGCAGGGGGCAGGGTAACTATGGCTACACCTTC. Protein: CASSLEGRGQGNYGYTF.

For the CDR3, the DNA is TGTGCCAGCAGCTCAACTAGCGGGTCTAGCACAGATACGCAGTATTTT. It encodes CASSSTSGSSTDTQYF. This sequence joins TRBV5-4 and TRBJ2-3, with 9 bases lining up with TRBD2. After removal of 3 bases from V and 0 bases from J, the junction contained 5 bases not matched to a gene. Germline CDR1 and CDR2: SGHNT and YYREEE (reference sequence). The CDR3 runs to 16 residues.

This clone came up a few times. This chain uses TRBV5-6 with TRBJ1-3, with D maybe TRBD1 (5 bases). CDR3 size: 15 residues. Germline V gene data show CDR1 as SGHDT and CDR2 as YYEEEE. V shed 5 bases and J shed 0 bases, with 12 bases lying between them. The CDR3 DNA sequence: TGTGCCAGCAGTCGGTCGGGGGTCTCTGGAAACACCATATATTTT. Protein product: CASSRSGVSGNTIYF.